This T cell receptor beta chain was obtained from a study of T-cell memory formation after mild COVID-19. Amplification by 5'RACE using constant-segment primers produced TCR alpha and TCR beta cDNA libraries that carried sample barcodes and UMIs. One entry per CDR3 protein, called by TCRdb with MiXCR from the 5' RACE reads. The table includes approximately 270,000 distinct CDR3 sequences, 15% to 20% detected once. The CDR3 loop spans 14 amino acids. With 4 bases clipped from V and 7 bases from J, the junction kept 8 bases outside the gene matches. As regards this clonotype: Its antigen is not known.

Broader study findings: Detection of some responders pre-infection suggested pre-existing cross-reactive memory T cells participated. Chiefly within CM and EM were the contracting CD4+ clones; CD8+ ones were within EMRA. Confirmation was lacking for SARS-CoV-2 specificity of second-wave clones that peaked on day 37.

The sequence was obtained from a man aged 18 to 30 who had mild COVID-19 (a few samples of this study predate the infection). Cell type and time point are not known. The rearrangement joins TRBV12-3 or TRBV12-4 to TRBJ1-2, with 8 bases that match TRBD1. The sequencing input was PBMCs or a T cell subset sorted from them (not recorded which). The CDR3: CASSSAGGPFGYTF. CDR3 sequence (DNA): TGTGCCAGCAGTTCGGCAGGGGGCCCTTTTGGCTACACCTTC.